The entry below describes one T cell receptor beta chain. As originally analysed: It was from reference gene primer amplification that nucleated cell counts were estimated. Some clones are missing from TCRdb's copy, which holds only in-frame ones; the method was immunoSEQ multiplex PCR. D and trimming were read from the DNA, whereas the V and J calls and clone size are those reported in that table. The sample has approximately 300,000 clones, 85% seen once. In germline, CDR1 is SNHLY, CDR2 FYNNEI. The CDR3 loop spans 15 amino acids. Losses at the gene ends were 6 bases for V and 3 bases for J; bases not matched to a gene: 9. This sample was taken from a study of blood T cell repertoires in COVID-19. Grouping used clinical history reported by participants in a survey and questionnaire. A PCR-confirmed or clinician-diagnosed COVID-19 case had contacted exposed participants within 2 weeks of entry.

This rearrangement joins TRBV2 to TRBJ2-7; 9 bases map to TRBD1. The source is a woman aged 30 to 39 who had been exposed to COVID-19. The sample comprised PBMCs or T cells enriched from blood (not recorded which). CDR3 sequence (DNA): TGTGCCAGCAGGGAACAGGGGGCTCCGGACTACGAGCAGTACTTC. This sequence encodes CASREQGAPDYEQYF.